This T cell receptor beta chain stems from a study of cytomegalovirus exposure and HLA in healthy donors. Study outcomes and limitations: The study listed some 160 cytomegalovirus-associated TCR beta chains.

V was trimmed by 5 bases and J by 2 bases, leaving 13 bases between them. The CDR3 loop spans 15 amino acids. From germline, CDR1 is KGHSH and CDR2 LQKENI. Turning to this clone: The antigen is undetermined. The sample contains more than one DNA sequence encoding this CDR3.

PCR employed 60 Vbeta and 13 Jbeta primers. Generated by immunoSEQ multiplex PCR, the TCRdb table keeps only in-frame clones and is missing some. Of 150,000 or so clones in the sample, around 78% were seen once. The sequenced material came from PBMCs. This chain links TRBV18 with TRBJ1-5; no firm D call. The clonotype comes from a woman younger than 30 in good health and CMV-seronegative. CDR3 protein: CASSNEAGGNQPQHF. The CDR3 DNA is TGTGCCAGCTCAAATGAAGCTGGAGGCAATCAGCCCCAGCATTTT.